This TCR beta chain was recovered during a study of T cell responses to AZD1222 COVID-19 vaccine. General study results and limits: Just a handful of AZD1222 recipients were seropositive at baseline. Close to half of spike-specific TCRs reportedly recognize unmutated variant regions. Donors, mostly white British, included more females; clonal diversity was possibly underestimated.

Sequenced by immunoSEQ multiplex PCR; TCRdb stores in-frame clones only, minus some. The table has some 100,000 clones, more than 70% seen once. Pooling of second doses given at about 4 or about 12 weeks was done. The germline V gene encodes CDR1 SGHNT and CDR2 YYREEE (reference sequence). This CDR3 spans 14 amino acids. J lost 6 bases, V lost 3 bases, and 5 bases had no gene match. About this clone itself: The antigen is not known.

The sample was peripheral blood, taken 28 days after the second AZD1222 dose. The rearrangement joins TRBV5-4 to TRBJ2-3; 9 nucleotides agree with TRBD2. This receptor was obtained from an adult who received the AZD1222 COVID-19 vaccine. CDR3 coding DNA: TGTGCCAGCAGCTACGGGACTAGCAGGGATACGCAGTATTTT. Its protein product is CASSYGTSRDTQYF.